The present T cell receptor (beta chain) was sequenced within a study of T cells in localized non-small cell lung cancer (dated by TCRdb to the early 2020s). Background on the whole study: Comparing tumors with uninvolved tumor-adjacent lungs, the study looked at the T cell repertoires of 220 or so patients with early-stage NSCLC. The cohort consisted of 236 treatment-naive NSCLC patients whose localized lung tumors had been resected. A mean age of approximately 70 years was recorded for the NSCLC patients, of whom around 140 were male and some 100 were female. Overall study results and their limits: Because multi-region tumor sequencing was not done, intratumor heterogeneity could not be ruled out. Uninvolved tumor-adjacent lung showed the highest T cell clonality, higher than tumor, which suggests more focused antigenic responses in the uninvolved tumor-adjacent lung. Of the top 100 tumor clones, a median of roughly 56 were detected in paired uninvolved adjacent lung; about 26 were also among that lung's top 100. Higher T cell density in blood was associated with longer overall survival, whereas higher clonality in adjacent lung was associated with shorter survival. Because the study design was exploratory, TCR variables were selected using unadjusted p-values without false-discovery rate correction.

Trimming takes 0 bases from V and 5 bases from J, and the germline ends sit 10 bases apart. Via the germline V gene, CDR1 is MNHEY and CDR2 SVGAGI. Including cysteine and phenylalanine, the CDR3 has 15 amino acids. Here the CDR3 DNA is all that survives: 45 bases in frame from base 1. About this clone: Its antigen is still unknown. Base quality data are lacking; no much larger clone is found one base away.

TCR beta CDR3 regions were sequenced from DNA using the immunoSEQ Assay. For the original study's pipeline: To compute T cell density, TCR beta template counts were normalized to usable DNA, which was estimated by amplifying housekeeping genes. Richness was estimated using the preseqR package, with extrapolation to 400,000 templates for PBMC samples and to 120,000 templates for tissue samples. Clonality was defined by subtracting Pielou's evenness from one. Tissue-enriched TCRs were identified through differential abundance testing performed on productive amino-acid clonotypes, with a minimum total count of 5 and an alpha of 0.1. Repertoire overlap between compartments was quantified with the Jaccard Index and Morisita Overlap Index. GLIPH grouped TCR beta CDR3s together with public tetramer-defined viral CDR3s, and a viral motif had to include at least three viral sequences and show V-gene enrichment. This is the immuneACCESS table as TCRdb keeps it, with only in-frame sequences that have V and J called. A part of the clones is gone; compared with another copy, unresolved V genes explain less than half, and the rest is unexplained. V, J and clone size are taken as reported in that table, and D and trimming were inferred from the DNA itself. Within this sample are 75,000 to 80,000 clones, with about 88% of them counted one time only. The ten largest clonotypes hold approximately 22% of the sample.

At diagnosis, peripheral blood, uninvolved tumor-adjacent lung and tumor were collected and stored as a combination of fresh-frozen and FFPE material. Blood samples were analyzed as peripheral blood mononuclear cells for TCR repertoire profiling. Sequencing was performed on peripheral blood, taken before any cancer treatment. The sequence joins TRBV6-5 to TRBJ2-2; the D gene is unclear. The sequence was obtained from a woman aged 35 to 75 with stage I squamous cell lung carcinoma. The bases read TGTGCCAGCAGTTACTCGAATCCTGAGACCGGGGAGCTGTTTTTT. Translated, this gives CASSYSNPETGELFF.